This note documents a single T cell receptor (beta chain) sequence. Its matching antigen is unknown. This entry comes from a study of cytomegalovirus exposure and HLA in healthy donors. This CDR3 has 15 amino acids. Germline V gene sequence: CDR1 MNHEY, CDR2 SVGAGI. V gave up 7 bases and J gave up 3 bases; unmatched junction bases: 6. A multiplex PCR was run with 60 Vbeta primers and 13 Jbeta primers. TCRdb's copy holds only in-frame clones and misses some; the assay was immunoSEQ multiplex PCR. The data show roughly 130,000 clones, roughly 80% seen once. Whole-study results and caveats: Analysis performed later found more than 15,000 TCR beta sequences associated with HLA alleles at 0.05 false discovery rate. Certain indistinguishable V segments, among them TRBV6-2 and TRBV6-3, were excluded.

The specimen sequenced was PBMCs. The rearrangement uses TRBV6-5 and TRBJ2-6, with 7 bases identical to TRBD2. The origin of this receptor is a boy aged 10-17 years in good health and CMV-seronegative. The CDR3 is CASTLGRGGANVLTF. Here the CDR3 DNA reads TGTGCCAGCACCCTAGGGAGGGGTGGGGCCAACGTCCTGACTTTC.